These T cell receptor beta chains were read from a single sample in a study of control samples from healthy donors and cancer patients. The method was immunoSEQ multiplex PCR; TCRdb's version includes in-frame clones alone and lacks a portion of them. Of around 180,000 clones in the sample, approximately 91% were seen once. The sample was blood. The receptors derive from a woman aged 40 to 55 in good health. Both conserved end residues are part of each CDR3. A D gene is named only where the DNA matches it firmly. Clone size is shown for a subset of rows, as once, few, many or a class of expanded clone.

V	size	J	D	CDR3	DNA
TRBV9	once	TRBJ1-2	NA	CASSVGAGWDGYTF	TGTGCCAGCAGCGTAGGGGCCGGGTGGGATGGCTACACCTTC
TRBV19	NA	TRBJ1-2	NA	CASSMGGIGGYTF	TGTGCCAGTAGTATGGGGGGGATTGGCGGCTACACCTTC
TRBV9	NA	TRBJ2-3	NA	CASSVGPAVTDTQYF	TGTGCCAGCAGCGTAGGCCCAGCAGTCACAGATACGCAGTATTTT
TRBV5-1	NA	TRBJ2-7	NA	CASSLTADEQYF	TGCGCCAGCAGTTTGACGGCGGACGAGCAGTACTTC
TRBV20-1	NA	TRBJ2-1	NA	CSAGGNEQFF	TGCAGTGCAGGGGGCAATGAGCAGTTCTTC
TRBV5-1	NA	TRBJ1-6	NA	CASSVGTDNSPLHF	TGCGCCAGCAGCGTAGGGACCGATAATTCACCCCTCCACTTT
TRBV12-5	NA	TRBJ1-2	NA	CASGLGPEGYTF	TGTGCTAGTGGTTTGGGACCAGAAGGCTACACCTTC
TRBV11-2	once	TRBJ1-2	NA	CASSPPGFGYTF	TGTGCCAGCAGCCCACCAGGGTTTGGCTACACCTTC
TRBV2	NA	TRBJ1-4	NA	CASRGGATEKLFF	TGTGCCAGCAGGGGAGGCGCTACAGAAAAACTGTTTTTT
TRBV5-1	NA	TRBJ1-1	NA	CASSLQGPGTEAFF	TGCGCCAGCAGCTTGCAGGGTCCGGGCACTGAAGCTTTCTTT
TRBV6-5	NA	TRBJ1-1	NA	CASSYSGQLNTEAFF	TGTGCCAGCAGTTACTCAGGCCAGTTGAACACTGAAGCTTTCTTT
TRBV5-4	NA	TRBJ2-1	TRBD2	CASSLETSGGYYNEQFF	TGTGCCAGCAGCTTGGAAACTAGCGGGGGGTATTACAATGAGCAGTTCTTC
TRBV3-1/TRBV3-2	once	TRBJ2-3	TRBD2	CASSPPAGEGVYTQYF	TGTGCCAGCAGCCCGCCGGCGGGGGAAGGGGTCTATACGCAGTATTTT
TRBV12-3/TRBV12-4	once	TRBJ1-1	TRBD1	CASTLRSTGEAFF	TGTGCCAGCACCCTCAGGTCGACAGGGGAGGCTTTCTTT
TRBV18	once	TRBJ2-1	TRBD2	CASSKSMLAGTSYNEQFF	TGTGCCAGCTCAAAAAGCATGCTAGCGGGGACCTCCTACAATGAGCAGTTCTTC
TRBV4-1	once	TRBJ2-1	NA	CASSPHGPGNEQFF	TGCGCCAGCAGCCCCCATGGACCGGGAAATGAGCAGTTCTTC
TRBV19	NA	TRBJ1-4	NA	CASSHRDWDEKLFF	TGTGCCAGTAGTCACAGGGATTGGGATGAAAAACTGTTTTTT
TRBV27	NA	TRBJ1-5	NA	CASSPYSNQPQHF	TGTGCCAGCAGCCCCTACAGCAATCAGCCCCAGCATTTT
TRBV5-1	NA	TRBJ1-6	NA	CASSLEPSSYNSPLHF	TGCGCCAGCAGCTTGGAGCCCAGCTCCTATAATTCACCCCTCCACTTT
TRBV7-9	NA	TRBJ1-1	TRBD1	CASSLGTGVNTEAFF	TGTGCCAGCAGCTTAGGGACAGGGGTCAACACTGAAGCTTTCTTT
TRBV20-1	once	TRBJ2-7	NA	CSASDPLGPGDEQYF	TGCAGTGCTAGTGATCCCCTGGGTCCCGGGGACGAGCAGTACTTC
TRBV13	NA	TRBJ2-3	TRBD2	CASSRLADSDTQYF	TGTGCCAGCAGCCGACTAGCGGACTCAGATACGCAGTATTTT
TRBV21-1	NA	TRBJ2-7	NA	CASSTVPDRGDYLTYEQYF	TGTGCCAGCAGCACAGTACCGGACAGGGGGGACTACTTAACCTACGAGCAGTACTTC
TRBV28	NA	TRBJ1-2	TRBD1	CASSPIGQGRYGYTF	TGTGCCAGCAGCCCCATCGGACAGGGTCGATATGGCTACACCTTC
TRBV11-2	NA	TRBJ2-1	TRBD1	CASSPSLGTGAGEQFF	TGTGCCAGCAGCCCCTCCCTCGGGACAGGGGCTGGTGAGCAGTTCTTC
TRBV27	NA	TRBJ1-2	NA	CASSLGTNYGYTF	TGTGCCAGCAGTTTAGGGACGAACTATGGCTACACCTTC
TRBV5-4	once	TRBJ2-1	NA	CASSLDRASYNEQFF	TGTGCCAGCAGCTTGGACCGAGCCTCCTACAATGAGCAGTTCTTC
TRBV3-1/TRBV3-2	NA	TRBJ1-5	TRBD1	CASSRTGDDQPQHF	TGTGCCAGCAGCCGGACAGGCGACGATCAGCCCCAGCATTTT
TRBV2	NA	TRBJ1-1	NA	CATERETGEDTEAFF	TGTGCCACCGAGAGGGAAACAGGAGAAGACACTGAAGCTTTCTTT
TRBV6-1	NA	TRBJ2-7	TRBD2	CASSESSGFTYEQYF	TGTGCCAGCAGTGAGTCTAGCGGGTTCACCTACGAGCAGTACTTC
TRBV2	NA	TRBJ2-4	TRBD2	CASSEAPLAGAPGKNIQYF	TGTGCCAGCAGTGAAGCGCCCCTAGCGGGGGCCCCGGGCAAAAACATTCAGTACTTC
TRBV5-5	NA	TRBJ2-3	NA	CASSVEGVADTQYF	TGTGCCAGCAGCGTAGAGGGGGTCGCAGATACGCAGTATTTT
TRBV13	NA	TRBJ1-1	NA	CASSPGRLGHTEAFF	TGTGCCAGCAGCCCAGGACGTTTAGGTCACACTGAAGCTTTCTTT
TRBV18	once	TRBJ1-1	NA	CASSLWENTEAFF	TGTGCCAGCTCACTATGGGAGAACACTGAAGCTTTCTTT
TRBV10-1	NA	TRBJ2-7	TRBD2	CASSEASGVSYEQYF	TGCGCCAGCAGTGAAGCGAGCGGGGTTTCCTACGAGCAGTACTTC
TRBV4-1	NA	TRBJ2-3	TRBD2	CASSRIPGLAGVRVTDTQYF	TGCGCCAGCAGCCGAATACCGGGACTAGCGGGAGTGAGGGTTACAGATACGCAGTATTTT
TRBV27	NA	TRBJ1-5	NA	CASSLVGSLNQPQHF	TGTGCCAGCAGTTTGGTGGGCAGCCTTAATCAGCCCCAGCATTTT
TRBV6-1	NA	TRBJ1-5	NA	CASSEWVGSNQPQHF	TGTGCCAGCAGTGAATGGGTAGGGAGCAATCAGCCCCAGCATTTT
TRBV9	NA	TRBJ1-3	NA	CASSALTSSGNTIYF	TGTGCCAGCAGCGCCCTAACGAGCTCTGGAAACACCATATATTTT
TRBV5-1	NA	TRBJ2-2	TRBD2	CASSFSGGAAGELFF	TGCGCCAGCAGCTTTAGCGGGGGAGCTGCCGGGGAGCTGTTTTTT
TRBV9	NA	TRBJ2-2	NA	CASSARTGNAGELFF	TGTGCCAGCAGCGCCCGGACGGGGAATGCCGGGGAGCTGTTTTTT
TRBV5-1	NA	TRBJ2-7	NA	CASSFRGESSYEQYF	TGCGCCAGCAGCTTTAGGGGGGAGTCGTCCTACGAGCAGTACTTC
TRBV4-1	NA	TRBJ1-1	NA	CASSQVGGAEAFF	TGCGCCAGCAGCCAAGTCGGCGGGGCTGAAGCTTTCTTT
TRBV3-1/TRBV3-2	NA	TRBJ2-1	TRBD2	CASSHLRTSGANEQFF	TGTGCCAGCAGCCATCTCAGGACTAGCGGGGCCAATGAGCAGTTCTTC
TRBV5-1	NA	TRBJ2-3	TRBD1	CASSLQGQGPTDTQYF	TGCGCCAGCAGCTTGCAAGGACAGGGCCCCACAGATACGCAGTATTTT
TRBV18	NA	TRBJ1-2	NA	CASSESGAPGYTF	TGTGCCAGCTCCGAGTCAGGGGCGCCTGGCTACACCTTC